This TCR beta chain is from a study of T cell responses to AZD1222 COVID-19 vaccine. Assay: immunoSEQ multiplex PCR; the TCRdb copy retains only in-frame clones and omits some. The repertoire holds 70,000 to 95,000 clones, with 85% to 90% as singletons. Trimming took 3 bases from V and 4 from J, leaving 16 bases between them. The CDR3 runs to 16 residues. The germline V gene encodes CDR1 MDHEN and CDR2 SYDVKM. The rearrangement uses TRBV28 and TRBJ1-5; TRBD1 might be the D (5 bases). The TCR was taken from an adult who received the AZD1222 COVID-19 vaccine. The specimen was peripheral blood, collected 28 days after the second AZD1222 dose. The CDR3 nucleotides are TGTGCCAGCAGTTTCCTCCAACATGGGGGGAATCAGCCCCAGCATTTT. Encoded protein: CASSFLQHGGNQPQHF.